This T cell receptor (beta chain) was retrieved from a study of T cell responses to AZD1222 COVID-19 vaccine. Regarding the study as a whole: Spike-specific TCR breadth and depth both grew after two AZD1222 doses. At study baseline, merely five or six AZD1222 recipients were seropositive. Females outnumbered males among donors, who were mostly white British; clonal diversity was possibly underestimated.

The CDR3 is made up of 15 amino acids. Trimming pared 1 base from V and 7 bases from J, leaving 17 bases between. Germline assignment: CDR1 SGHAT and CDR2 FQNNGV. TCRdb's copy holds only in-frame clones and misses some; the assay was immunoSEQ multiplex PCR. The sample yields tens of thousands of clones, 75% to 90% seen once. On this clone itself: Antigen: not known.

The chain is built from TRBV11-2 and TRBJ2-7; possibly TRBD2 for D (5 bases). The sequenced sample was peripheral blood, obtained on day 0 of MenACWY control vaccination. The receptor's source is an adult in good health. Written as DNA, the CDR3 is TGTGCCAGCAGCTTAGGCGGACTGGGCATTCTTGAGCAGTACTTC. Amino acid sequence: CASSLGGLGILEQYF.